The 4 T cell receptor beta chains given below trace back to one sample, sequenced in a study of cytomegalovirus exposure and HLA in healthy donors. The study ran its PCR with 60 Vbeta and 13 Jbeta primers. TCRdb's copy holds only in-frame clones and misses some; the assay was immunoSEQ multiplex PCR. The sample contains about 190,000 clones, about 81% of which appear only once. The sample taken for sequencing was PBMCs. These receptors were collected from a man aged 25 to 40 in good health and CMV-seropositive.

The J gene is TRBJ2-2, the V gene TRBV15; D is undetermined. The CDR3 has 17 amino acids. V lost 0 bases, J lost 0 bases, and 11 bases lay in between. From germline, CDR1 is LNHNV and CDR2 YYDKDF (reference sequence). Written as DNA, the CDR3 is TGTGCCACCAGCAGAGATCGAAGGCAGGCGAACACCGGGGAGCTGTTTTTT. Translation: CATSRDRRQANTGELFF.

In its sample, this clone was seen once. V is TRBV7-9 and J is TRBJ2-1, with 8 bases fitting TRBD2. This CDR3 has 16 residues. Germline V gene lookup returns CDR1 SEHNR and CDR2 FQNEAQ (reference sequence). The V segment lost 5 bases and the J segment 1 base; nucleotides outside the gene matches: 7. CDR3 loop: CASSAITSGSYNEQFF. The CDR3 bases are TGTGCCAGCAGCGCAATAACTAGCGGTTCCTACAATGAGCAGTTCTTC.

The J gene is TRBJ1-1, the V gene TRBV7-9, with D perhaps matching TRBD1 (5 bases). The CDR3 is made up of 11 amino acids. Germline values: CDR1 SEHNR, CDR2 FQNEAQ (reference sequence). V lost 8 bases to trimming and J lost 11 bases, with 15 bases between them. The CDR3 DNA follows: TGTGCCAGCGGTTTGGGGGGATCGGCTTTCTTT. It specifies CASGLGGSAFF.

In nucleotides, the CDR3 is TGTGCCAGCAGCGTTAGACTAGCGGGTGGGGAGACCCAGTACTTC. Its protein is CASSVRLAGGETQYF. This sequence joins TRBV9 and TRBJ2-5, with 10 bases aligning to TRBD2. With V trimmed by 2 bases and J by 5 bases, 6 bases remained unmatched. Germline loops: CDR1 SGDLS, CDR2 YYNGEE. The CDR3 loop spans 15 amino acids.